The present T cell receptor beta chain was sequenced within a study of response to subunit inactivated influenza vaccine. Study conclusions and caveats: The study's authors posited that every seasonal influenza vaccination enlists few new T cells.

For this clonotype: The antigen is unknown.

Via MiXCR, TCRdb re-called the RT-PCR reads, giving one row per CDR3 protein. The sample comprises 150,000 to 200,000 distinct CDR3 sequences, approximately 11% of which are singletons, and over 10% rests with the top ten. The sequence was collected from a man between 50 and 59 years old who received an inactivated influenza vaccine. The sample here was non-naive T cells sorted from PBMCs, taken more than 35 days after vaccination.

Written as DNA, the CDR3 is TGTGCCAGCAGCCCTGGGACTAGCGGGGGGCAAGAGACCCAGTACTTC. Translated, it gives CASSPGTSGGQETQYF. The V call is TRBV5-4, the J call TRBJ2-5; 15 bases match TRBD2. After removal of 4 bases from V and 2 bases from J, the junction contained 3 bases not matched to a gene. The germline CDR1 and CDR2 sequences are SGHNT and YYREEE (reference sequence). This CDR3 comprises 16 residues.